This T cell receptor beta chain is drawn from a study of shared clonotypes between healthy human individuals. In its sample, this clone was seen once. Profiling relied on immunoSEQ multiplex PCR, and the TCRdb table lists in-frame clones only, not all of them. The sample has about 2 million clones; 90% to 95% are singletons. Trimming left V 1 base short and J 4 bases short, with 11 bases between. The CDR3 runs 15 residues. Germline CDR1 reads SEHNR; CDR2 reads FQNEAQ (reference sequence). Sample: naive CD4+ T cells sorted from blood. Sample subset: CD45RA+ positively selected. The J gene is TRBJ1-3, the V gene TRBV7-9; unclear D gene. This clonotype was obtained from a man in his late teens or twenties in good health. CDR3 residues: CASSLGLGPGNTIYF. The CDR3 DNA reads TGTGCCAGCAGCTTAGGGCTAGGCCCCGGAAACACCATATATTTT.